This entry features one TCR beta chain sequence. Its antigen remains undetermined. The record has no base qualities; no much larger clone is one base away. These data are taken from a study of blood T cells in healthy people across ages (dated by TCRdb to between 2015 and 2017). In the study overall: In model experiments, template switching captured about one uniquely barcoded TCR beta cDNA molecule for every two T cells. Age-related changes in TCR beta repertoire diversity were measured in the study by deep sequencing normalized with unique cDNA molecular identifiers. Four age groups were formed from the donors: young (average 16 years), middle-aged (approximately 42), aged (roughly 59) and long-lived (around 82). To avoid experimental bias, donors of different ages were distributed randomly across sequencing lanes. Using the same blood draw, the study looked at two additional independent replicas of 1 million unique cDNA reads for two donors, one aged 18 to 30 and the other aged 80 or older. What the work shows at the level of the full study, not this receptor alone: There was a strong correlation between observed TCR beta diversity and the percentage of naive T cells measured by flow cytometry. Because the CMV infection status of the donors was unknown, age-related changes in expanded clonotypes may potentially have been confounded. Total diversity estimates from one million sequenced T cells were considered lower bounds and underestimates. The long-lived group showed more naive CD4+ T cells, fewer expanded clones and increased TCR diversity than the aged group, suggesting age selection. Observed TCR beta diversity per million T cells fell roughly linearly with age, and a significant reduction was already apparent by age about 38. Bulk unsorted PBMC profiling prevented conclusive comparison of naive and antigen-experienced compartments.

Systemically healthy Caucasian individuals from Russia, some 36 in total and aged about 6 to 90 years, were included as donors. Approximately 10 milliliters of peripheral blood were collected from each donor into EDTA-treated Vacutainer tubes. Ficoll-Paque density-gradient centrifugation was used to isolate PBMCs, with at least 6 million obtained per sample. Trizol reagent was used to extract total RNA from the PBMCs, yielding at least 5 micrograms per sample. Naive CD45RAhigh/CD27high T cell percentages were measured by flow cytometry on a PBMC aliquot from every donor. CDR1 and CDR2 are drawn from the germline V gene: SGHRS, YFSETQ. Including cysteine and phenylalanine, the CDR3 has 15 amino acids. Only CDR3 DNA remains: 45 bases, in frame from the first base. Trimming leaves V shorter by 0 bases and J shorter by 7 bases, with the junction holding 7 bases beyond the gene matches. Library preparation used 5' RACE. The sample was run on an Illumina HiSeq 2500. A second PCR of about 7 to 12 cycles was run with a J-beta primer mix and a sample-barcoded 5' primer. Each TCR beta cDNA molecule received a unique molecular identifier from a template-switch 5' adaptor carrying 12 random nucleotides. Each sample yielded at least 2.5 million CDR3-containing paired-end reads. The Mint cDNA synthesis kit, primed by a TRBC-specific oligonucleotide, was used to synthesize first-strand cDNA from all RNA. After uracil-DNA glycosylase treatment, a first 18-cycle PCR used universal primers M1SS and BC2_uni_R on all cDNA. Per the source publication's procedure: Each sample was normalized by randomly selecting 1 million high-quality reads, each carrying a distinct molecular identifier. Instead of being binned into consensus sequences, reads with shared molecular identifiers were discarded. MiTCR, with a Q25 quality threshold and the strictest error-elimination algorithm, was used for CDR3 identification, clonotype clustering and error correction. A nonparametric unseen species model using Euler transformation provided a lower-bound estimate of total TCR beta diversity. TCRdb reprocessing: public reads trimmed at Q25 with fastp, clones called with MiXCR, in-frame beta chains kept. Rows are combined by CDR3 protein, so each entry shows the most common genes and DNA. None of the V and J calls come from the authors' own analysis; TCRdb made them. The sample profile shows some 1.6 million distinct CDR3 sequences; roughly 32% of them were found once. Around 11% of the sample belongs to the ten largest clones.

The rearranged chain carries TRBV5-1 and TRBJ2-1, and 7 junction bases match TRBD2. The receptor's source is a woman in her 30s in good health. Input material: blood. The DNA reads TGCGCCAGCAGCTTGGTCCAGCGGGATAGGAATGAGCAGTTCTTC. It encodes CASSLVQRDRNEQFF.